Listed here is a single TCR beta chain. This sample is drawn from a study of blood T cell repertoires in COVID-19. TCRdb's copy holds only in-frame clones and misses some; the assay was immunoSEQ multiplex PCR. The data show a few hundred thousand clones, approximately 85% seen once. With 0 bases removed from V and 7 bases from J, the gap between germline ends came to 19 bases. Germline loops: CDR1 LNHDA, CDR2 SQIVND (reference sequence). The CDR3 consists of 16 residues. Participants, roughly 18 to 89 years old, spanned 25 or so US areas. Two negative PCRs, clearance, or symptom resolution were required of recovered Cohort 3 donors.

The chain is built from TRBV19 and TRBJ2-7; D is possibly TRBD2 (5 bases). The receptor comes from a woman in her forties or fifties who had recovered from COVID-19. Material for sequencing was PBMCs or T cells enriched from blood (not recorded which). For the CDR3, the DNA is TGTGCCAGTAGTATAGATAGGGAGCAGCGATTTGGAGAGCAGTACTTC. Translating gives CASSIDREQRFGEQYF.